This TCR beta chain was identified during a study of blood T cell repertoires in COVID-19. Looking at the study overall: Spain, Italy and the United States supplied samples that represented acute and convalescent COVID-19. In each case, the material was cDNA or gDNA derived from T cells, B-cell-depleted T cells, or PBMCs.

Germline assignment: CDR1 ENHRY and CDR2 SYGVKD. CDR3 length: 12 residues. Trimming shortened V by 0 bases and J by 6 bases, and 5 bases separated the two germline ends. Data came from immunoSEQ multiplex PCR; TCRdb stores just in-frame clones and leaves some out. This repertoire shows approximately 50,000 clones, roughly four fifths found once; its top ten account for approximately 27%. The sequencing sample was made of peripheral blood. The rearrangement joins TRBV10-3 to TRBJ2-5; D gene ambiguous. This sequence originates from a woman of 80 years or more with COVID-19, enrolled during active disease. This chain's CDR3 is CAISESTKTQYF. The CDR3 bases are TGTGCCATCAGTGAGTCGACAAAGACCCAGTACTTC.